Listed below are T cell receptor beta chains from one sample, sequenced in a study of human T cells and chemical hapten exposure. TCRdb reanalysed the RACE reads using MiXCR and keeps one entry per CDR3 protein. The table includes over 65,000 distinct CDR3 sequences, around 10% detected once. This specimen consisted of whole blood, obtained in connection with sensitization to the hapten diphenylcyclopropenone (DPC). Source of these receptors: a woman in her 50s with alopecia areata. Some clones in this sample may be carry-over from other donors' samples. Each CDR3 is given with its conserved first and last residue. Fields, in order: V gene, J gene, clone size, D gene, CDR3 protein, CDR3 DNA. The D gene is left open where the match is weak. Clone sizes are given selectively: once, few, many, or a class where the clone is expanded.

TRBV10-2	TRBJ1-5	-	TRBD1	CASSWQGEPQHF	TGCGCCAGCAGTTGGCAGGGGGAGCCCCAGCATTTT
TRBV7-9	TRBJ1-1	few	TRBD1	CASSRDRSTEAFF	TGTGCCAGCAGCCGGGACAGGAGCACTGAAGCTTTCTTT
TRBV28	TRBJ2-7	many	TRBD1	CASWDRVDEQYF	TGTGCCAGCTGGGACAGGGTCGACGAGCAGTACTTC
TRBV13	TRBJ1-2	few	-	CASSLGLGSLYYGYTF	TGTGCCAGCAGCTTAGGATTAGGCAGCCTTTACTATGGCTACACCTTC
TRBV9	TRBJ2-1	-	-	CASSVAQGGDYNEQFF	TGTGCCAGCAGCGTAGCTCAGGGGGGCGATTACAATGAGCAGTTCTTC
TRBV27	TRBJ2-2	-	TRBD1	CASSLRGGYPNTGELFF	TGTGCCAGCAGTTTACGAGGGGGCTACCCTAACACCGGGGAGCTGTTTTTT
TRBV27	TRBJ2-1	-	-	CASMPWGLEEHNEQFF	TGTGCCAGTATGCCCTGGGGGCTGGAGGAACACAATGAGCAGTTCTTC
TRBV6-6	TRBJ1-2	-	-	CASNLVGYYGYTF	TGTGCCAGCAATTTAGTGGGTTACTATGGCTACACCTTC
TRBV11-2	TRBJ1-5	many	-	CASSLAEAQPQHF	TGTGCCAGCAGCTTAGCGGAGGCTCAGCCCCAGCATTTT
TRBV7-2	TRBJ2-2	many	-	CASSLGWTGELFF	TGTGCCAGCAGCTTAGGATGGACCGGGGAGCTGTTTTTT
TRBV7-9	TRBJ2-2	many	-	CASGSTGELFF	TGTGCCAGCGGAAGTACCGGGGAGCTGTTTTTT
TRBV27	TRBJ1-5	-	-	CASSLQGPEPQHF	TGTGCCAGCAGTTTACAGGGGCCTGAGCCCCAGCATTTT
TRBV6-1	TRBJ1-2	-	TRBD1	CASSSQGFGYTF	TGTGCCAGCAGTTCACAGGGGTTTGGCTACACCTTC
TRBV30	TRBJ1-5	-	-	CAWSGYNQPQHF	TGTGCCTGGAGCGGATACAATCAGCCCCAGCATTTT
TRBV4-2	TRBJ2-1	many	TRBD1	CASRNAGGASGTRNNEQFF	TGTGCCAGCAGAAACGCAGGGGGCGCATCAGGCACAAGAAACAATGAGCAGTTCTTC
TRBV12-5	TRBJ1-5	few	-	CASGPTENSNQPQHF	TGTGCTAGTGGTCCGACAGAAAACAGCAATCAGCCCCAGCATTTT
TRBV2	TRBJ2-1	few	-	CASSVGGSNYYNEQFF	TGTGCCAGCAGTGTGGGTGGATCTAACTACTACAATGAGCAGTTCTTC
TRBV4-2	TRBJ2-7	-	TRBD1	CASSQEGGQGILGNYEQYF	TGTGCCAGCAGCCAAGAAGGGGGACAGGGGATTTTGGGTAACTACGAGCAGTACTTC
TRBV7-2	TRBJ1-1	-	-	CASRLDPNTEAFF	TGTGCCAGCAGACTAGACCCGAACACTGAAGCTTTCTTT
TRBV12-3/TRBV12-4	TRBJ2-2	-	-	CASSLGDLTGELFF	TGTGCCAGCAGTTTAGGGGACCTAACCGGGGAGCTGTTTTTT
TRBV12-3/TRBV12-4	TRBJ2-3	-	-	CASSGRRTDTQYF	TGTGCCAGCAGTGGCAGGAGGACAGATACGCAGTATTTT
TRBV11-2	TRBJ2-5	few	TRBD2	CASSLGGGPFRETQYF	TGTGCCAGCAGCTTAGGGGGAGGGCCGTTTAGAGAGACCCAGTACTTC
TRBV29-1	TRBJ2-7	many	-	CSVGDYEQYF	TGCAGCGTTGGGGACTACGAGCAGTACTTC
TRBV29-1	TRBJ2-3	-	TRBD1	CSSSTGGNLKDTQYF	TGCAGCAGCTCGACAGGGGGTAATTTGAAAGATACGCAGTATTTT
TRBV7-6	TRBJ2-6	-	-	CASSPFAGANVLTF	TGTGCCAGCAGCCCCTTCGCTGGGGCCAACGTCCTGACTTTC
TRBV18	TRBJ1-2	many	-	CASSQALNHGYTF	TGTGCCAGCTCACAGGCCCTCAACCATGGCTACACCTTC
TRBV7-3	TRBJ2-3	many	-	CASSLTTGAGIPGGRTDTQYF	TGTGCCAGCAGCTTAACGACGGGGGCAGGGATCCCGGGAGGCCGCACAGATACGCAGTATTTT
TRBV4-1	TRBJ2-1	many	-	CASSHNSDSNNEQFF	TGCGCCAGCAGCCATAACTCGGACAGCAACAATGAGCAGTTCTTC
TRBV6-6	TRBJ1-1	few	-	CASSYRSGAEGMNTEAFF	TGTGCCAGCAGTTACAGGTCGGGGGCGGAGGGGATGAACACTGAAGCTTTCTTT
TRBV5-6	TRBJ2-7	-	-	CASSLFSAEVSYEQYF	TGTGCCAGCAGCTTGTTCTCAGCTGAAGTCTCCTACGAGCAGTACTTC
TRBV30	TRBJ1-1	-	-	CAWSVHESEAFF	TGTGCCTGGAGTGTACATGAGTCTGAAGCTTTCTTT
TRBV11-3	TRBJ2-2	few	TRBD2	CASRTGTSSGELFF	TGTGCCAGCAGAACCGGGACTAGCTCCGGGGAGCTGTTTTTT
TRBV9	TRBJ2-3	many	-	CASSVGADTQYF	TGTGCCAGCTCTGTCGGGGCGGATACGCAGTATTTT
TRBV7-8	TRBJ2-7	few	-	CASSLDFNGQYF	TGTGCCAGCAGCTTGGACTTCAACGGGCAGTACTTC
TRBV5-1	TRBJ2-5	-	TRBD1	CASSLSGTGGQRIQETQYF	TGCGCCAGCAGCCTCTCCGGGACAGGGGGTCAACGGATTCAAGAGACCCAGTACTTC
TRBV29-1	TRBJ2-7	many	-	CSVGLESREQYF	TGCAGCGTTGGACTAGAATCGCGCGAGCAGTACTTC
TRBV4-1	TRBJ1-1	few	-	CASSQDIANTEAFF	TGCGCCAGCAGCCAAGATATTGCGAACACTGAAGCTTTCTTT
TRBV19	TRBJ1-5	many	-	CASSIEGPGQEHQPQHF	TGTGCCAGTAGTATAGAGGGCCCCGGGCAGGAACATCAGCCCCAGCATTTT
TRBV7-9	TRBJ2-2	many	TRBD1	CASSLGDRDTGELFF	TGTGCCAGCAGCTTAGGTGACAGGGACACCGGGGAGCTGTTTTTT
TRBV7-2	TRBJ1-1	-	-	CASSPAGGRGATEAFF	TGTGCCAGCAGCCCCGCCGGTGGCAGGGGAGCCACTGAAGCTTTCTTT
TRBV28	TRBJ2-3	few	TRBD2	CASSLLAGVRGDTQYF	TGTGCCAGCAGTTTACTTGCGGGGGTTAGAGGTGATACGCAGTATTTT
TRBV5-5	TRBJ2-5	-	-	CASSWTRQETQYF	TGTGCCAGCAGCTGGACGAGGCAAGAGACCCAGTACTTC
TRBV5-1	TRBJ2-3	many	TRBD2	CASSHASLADGTDTQYF	TGCGCCAGCAGCCACGCCTCTCTAGCGGACGGCACAGATACGCAGTATTTT
TRBV7-8	TRBJ1-6	few	-	CASSHNGYNSPLHF	TGTGCCAGCAGCCACAATGGGTATAATTCACCCCTCCACTTT
TRBV7-9	TRBJ1-5	-	-	CASSTFEQPQHF	TGTGCCAGCAGCACCTTCGAGCAGCCCCAGCATTTT
TRBV18	TRBJ2-1	few	-	CASLERSNNEQFF	TGTGCCAGCCTGGAAAGATCCAACAATGAGCAGTTCTTC
TRBV29-1	TRBJ1-4	-	-	CSGRAGEKLFF	TGCAGTGGGAGGGCCGGGGAAAAACTGTTTTTT
TRBV6-1	TRBJ2-7	many	-	CASRGFSYEQYF	TGTGCCAGCCGGGGGTTCTCCTACGAGCAGTACTTC
TRBV19	TRBJ1-5	many	-	CASSMPPPQHSNQPQHF	TGTGCCAGTAGTATGCCCCCCCCGCAGCATAGCAATCAGCCCCAGCATTTT
TRBV20-1	TRBJ1-3	few	-	CSAMYNSGNTIYF	TGCAGTGCTATGTATAACTCTGGAAACACCATATATTTT
TRBV5-1	TRBJ1-5	few	-	CASSSGGQDNQPQHF	TGCGCCAGCAGCTCGGGGGGGCAGGATAATCAGCCCCAGCATTTT
TRBV28	TRBJ2-3	-	TRBD2	CASRPSGGTDTQYF	TGTGCCAGCAGACCTAGCGGAGGCACAGATACGCAGTATTTT
TRBV4-2	TRBJ1-1	-	TRBD1	CASSQAGTANTEAFF	TGTGCCAGCAGCCAAGCCGGGACAGCGAACACTGAAGCTTTCTTT
TRBV20-1	TRBJ2-1	many	TRBD2	CSARDGAGGSYNEQFF	TGCAGTGCTAGAGATGGGGCGGGAGGGTCCTACAATGAGCAGTTCTTC
TRBV4-3	TRBJ2-5	few	-	CASSQDRGAETQYF	TGCGCCAGCAGCCAAGATAGAGGGGCGGAGACCCAGTACTTC
TRBV12-3/TRBV12-4	TRBJ2-1	many	TRBD1	CASSVGQGMDNEQFF	TGTGCCAGCAGTGTGGGACAGGGGATGGACAATGAGCAGTTCTTC
TRBV5-5	TRBJ1-2	few	TRBD1	CASTSRGQVNYGYTF	TGTGCCAGCACCTCCCGAGGACAGGTTAACTATGGCTACACCTTC